The 27 T cell receptor beta chains given below trace back to one sample, sequenced in a study of shared clonotypes between healthy human individuals (dated by TCRdb to the early 2020s). Libraries were built with the immunoSEQ multiplex PCR assay. TCRdb obtained this table from immuneACCESS and retained in-frame rearrangements with V and J assigned. These tables miss some clones; where compared with another copy, unresolved V genes account for less than half of the shortfall, and the remainder is unexplained. In all, the sample holds 110,000 or so clones, and about 71% of those were seen once. Roughly a quarter of the sample belongs to the ten largest clones. The sequenced sample was memory CD8+ T cells sorted from blood. What the cell subset or site label conveys for this sample: CD45RO+ cells pooled with CCR7-negative TemRA cells. These receptors all stem from a woman between 25 and 40 years old in good health.

The rearrangement links TRBV29-1 to TRBJ2-3; 9 bases fit TRBD2. V dropped 7 bases and J dropped 5; count of bases not matched to a gene: 13. CDR1 is SQVTM, CDR2 ANQGSEA, per germline. This CDR3 spans 15 amino acids. The CDR3 spells CSAGRVLAGIDTQYF. CDR3 nucleotide sequence: TGCAGCGCCGGCCGGGTCCTAGCGGGAATAGATACGCAGTATTTT.

This chain links TRBV5-8 with TRBJ1-5, with TRBD1 as a possible D gene (5 bases). CDR1 and CDR2 (germline): SGHTS, YDEGEE. V was cut by 2 bases and J by 1 base, with 7 bases left in between. The CDR3 consists of 14 residues. CDR3 residues: CASSFGASNQPQHF. The DNA of the CDR3 is TGTGCCAGCAGCTTTGGGGCCAGCAATCAGCCCCAGCATTTT.

The V call is TRBV7-8, the J call TRBJ2-7; 8 nucleotides agree with TRBD1. V shed 6 bases, J shed 2 bases, and the junction held 3 bases outside the gene matches. This CDR3 comprises 13 residues. The germline CDR1 and CDR2 sequences are SGHVS and FQNEAQ. CDR3 protein: CASSPGGTYEQYF. The CDR3 DNA reads as TGTGCCAGCAGTCCAGGGGGCACCTACGAGCAGTACTTC. Together with reference TRBV7-8 and TRBJ2-7, the CDR3 gives the full variable domain: GAGVSQSPRYKVAKRGQDVALRCDPISGHVSLFWYQQALGQGPEFLTYFQNEAQLDKSGLPSDRFFAERPEGSVSTLKIQRTQQEDSAVYLCASSPGGTYEQYFGPGTRLTVT.

CDR3 loop: CASSLELAGTDTQYF. Here the CDR3 DNA reads TGTGCCAGCAGTTTAGAACTAGCGGGAACAGATACGCAGTATTTT. This chain links TRBV28 with TRBJ2-3, with 10 nucleotides matching TRBD2. Germline V CDR1 and CDR2: MDHEN, SYDVKM. The length of the CDR3 is 15 residues. The ends lost 2 bases at V and 3 bases at J; junction bases unmatched: 2.

The sample holds one count of this clone. This chain joins TRBV15 and TRBJ2-2, with TRBD1 matching 8 bases. The CDR3 totals 15 residues. J was trimmed by 5 bases and V by 1 base; bases with no gene match: 3. Germline values: CDR1 LNHNV, CDR2 YYDKDF (reference sequence). CDR3 in DNA: TGTGCCACCAGCAGAGTGGACAGGGTAACCGGGGAGCTGTTTTTT. This sequence encodes CATSRVDRVTGELFF.

The chain recombines TRBV30 with TRBJ1-4; TRBD1 aligns across 8 bases. Germline V gene sequence: CDR1 GTSNPN, CDR2 SVGIG (reference sequence). V trimming: 2 bases; J trimming: 2 bases; junction bases outside the gene matches: 4. The CDR3 runs to 15 residues. CDR3 nucleotide sequence: TGTGCCTGGAGTCAAGGACAGGGTACTAATGAAAAACTGTTTTTT. Protein product: CAWSQGQGTNEKLFF.

The count of this clone is one. The chain joins TRBV25-1 to TRBJ2-3; either TRBD1 or TRBD2 may fit D (5 bases each). With 4 bases removed from V and 0 bases from J, the gap between germline ends came to 20 bases. The germline gives CDR1 MGHDK, CDR2 SYGVNS. The CDR3 has 18 amino acids. The CDR3 coding sequence is TGTGCCAGCAGTGCCCTCCATGGGGGATTCGGTAGCACAGATACGCAGTATTTT. This translates into CASSALHGGFGSTDTQYF.

The CDR3 sequence is CASSGARTETQYF. For the CDR3, the DNA is TGTGCCAGCAGCGGGGCCAGGACAGAGACCCAGTACTTC. This chain links TRBV5-4 with TRBJ2-5; D perhaps matches TRBD1 (5 bases). The CDR3 length is 13 residues. Trimming took off 4 bases at V and 4 bases at J, with 11 bases between the two ends. Germline assignment: CDR1 SGHNT and CDR2 YYREEE (reference sequence).

The chain joins TRBV6-6 to TRBJ2-5, with TRBD2 matching 7 bases. V dropped 2 bases and J dropped 2; count of bases not matched to a gene: 5. The CDR3 is made up of 15 amino acids. The germline V gene encodes CDR1 MNHNY and CDR2 SVGAGI (reference sequence). The CDR3 is CASSYVSSGQETQYF. The CDR3 DNA reads TGTGCCAGCAGTTACGTGTCTAGCGGTCAAGAGACCCAGTACTTC.

This chain links TRBV7-9 with TRBJ2-5; 7 bases line up with TRBD2. TRBJ2-7 explains the end of the DNA better; the J call may be wrong. CDR3 length equals 11 residues. Germline V gene lookup returns CDR1 SEHNR and CDR2 FQNEAQ (reference sequence). The CDR3 protein is CASTSDYEQYF. The CDR3 nucleotides are TGTGCCAGTACTAGCGACTACGAGCAGTACTTC.

The chain carries TRBV6-5 and TRBJ2-2; 9 bases map to TRBD2. Germline V gene data show CDR1 as MNHEY and CDR2 as SVGAGI. V lost 2 bases to trimming and J lost 6 bases; unmatched junction nucleotides: 4. There are 15 residues in the CDR3. CDR3 in amino acids: CASSYRAGGSGELFF. The CDR3 nucleotides read TGTGCCAGCAGTTACCGAGCGGGAGGATCCGGGGAGCTGTTTTTT.

The J gene is TRBJ2-1, the V gene TRBV7-3; 7 bases agree with TRBD1. V lost 5 bases, J lost 6 bases, and 7 bases stayed unmatched. The germline V gene encodes CDR1 SGHTA and CDR2 FQGTGA. The CDR3 runs 14 residues. The CDR3 reads CASSATGSVNEQFF. CDR3 in DNA: TGTGCCAGCAGCGCGACAGGGAGCGTCAATGAGCAGTTCTTC.

V and J are TRBV11-1 and TRBJ2-7; D possibly corresponds to TRBD2 (5 bases). Trimming took 1 base from V and 6 from J, leaving 13 bases between them. The germline gives CDR1 SGHAT, CDR2 FQDESV (reference sequence). This CDR3 is 14 amino acids long. In nucleotides, the CDR3 is TGTGCCAGCAGCTTAGTGTTGGCTAGCACCGAGCAGTACTTC. Protein sequence: CASSLVLASTEQYF.

A remark on this clone: Other DNA variants within this sample encode the same CDR3. The rearrangement joins TRBV6-5 to TRBJ2-5, with D tentatively TRBD2 (5 bases). The V and J ends lost 2 bases and 3 bases respectively, with 7 bases between them. This CDR3 has 13 residues. From germline, CDR1 is MNHEY and CDR2 SVGAGI. The CDR3 DNA is TGTGCCAGCAGTTACCTGGGAGAAGAGACCCAGTACTTC. Amino acids: CASSYLGEETQYF.

The chain joins TRBV1 to TRBJ1-6. TRBV1 is labeled a pseudogene. The CDR3 length is 17 residues. In DNA form, the CDR3 reads TGCACCAGCAGCCAAGATTCAGGGAGGAGGGCCAATTCACCCCTCCACTTT. Protein sequence: CTSSQDSGRRANSPLHF.

The chain carries TRBV15 and TRBJ2-2, with 9 bases that match TRBD1. The CDR3 covers 16 residues. The V gene's germline CDR1 is LNHNV and CDR2 YYDKDF (reference sequence). V lost 7 bases to trimming and J lost 5 bases; unmatched junction nucleotides: 11. Here the CDR3 DNA reads TGTGCCACCACAAACATAACAGGGGGCGAAACCGGGGAGCTGTTTTTT. This translates into CATTNITGGETGELFF.

The chain combines TRBV7-2 with TRBJ1-2; tentative D call: TRBD1 (5 bases). Trimming left V 2 bases short and J 6 bases short, with 22 bases between. The germline CDR1 and CDR2 sequences are SGHTA and FQGNSA. The CDR3 contains 17 residues. The CDR3 region is CASSLLGPRHRFNGYTF. The CDR3, as DNA: TGTGCCAGCAGCTTACTTGGACCCCGGCACAGGTTTAATGGCTACACCTTC. The full variable domain, its missing parts supplied by reference TRBV7-2 and TRBJ1-2, is GAGVSQSPSNKVTEKGKDVELRCDPISGHTALYWYRQSLGQGLEFLIYFQGNSAPDKSGLPSDRFSAERTGGSVSTLTIQRTQQEDSAVYLCASSLLGPRHRFNGYTFGSGTRLTVV.

At least ten counts were recorded for this clone. The DNA of the CDR3 is TGCAGCGCTCAGGGTGGAAACACCATATATTTT. Translating gives CSAQGGNTIYF. The genes are TRBV29-1 and TRBJ1-3; TRBD1 is a possible D gene (5 bases). The germline V and J ends were trimmed by 7 bases and 3 bases, with 7 bases remaining between them. This CDR3 is 11 amino acids long. Germline V lookup: CDR1 SQVTM, CDR2 ANQGSEA.

As regards this clone: This sample also contains other DNA sequences that code for the same CDR3. The rearrangement joins TRBV6-5 to TRBJ2-1; D remains unclear. The CDR3 contains 15 residues. The ends were cut back, 0 bases at V and 1 base at J, with 7 bases in the middle. The germline V gene has CDR1 MNHEY and CDR2 SVGAGI. CDR3: CASSYSPESYNEQFF. The CDR3, as DNA: TGTGCCAGCAGTTACTCGCCGGAATCCTACAATGAGCAGTTCTTC.

The genes are TRBV27 and TRBJ1-1; no clear D. This CDR3 is built from 14 residues. The V gene's germline CDR1 is MNHEY and CDR2 SMNVEV (reference sequence). With 8 bases removed from V and 3 bases from J, the gap between germline ends came to 16 bases. The CDR3 is CASGYSRGHTEAFF. The CDR3 nucleotides read TGTGCCAGCGGCTACAGTAGAGGGCACACTGAAGCTTTCTTT.

This clone appeared many times. The V call is TRBV27, the J call TRBJ2-1, with no clear D. The CDR3 has 14 amino acids. The germline V gene has CDR1 MNHEY and CDR2 SMNVEV (reference sequence). Between the trimmed V and J ends, which lost 5 bases and 1 base, there was a span of 9 bases. The CDR3 here is CASSIQISYNEQFF. CDR3 sequence (DNA): TGTGCCAGCAGTATCCAGATTTCCTACAATGAGCAGTTCTTC.

This chain connects TRBV7-2 to TRBJ2-1; no reliable D call. CDR3 size: 14 residues. CDR1 and CDR2 (germline): SGHTA, FQGNSA. Trimming cost V 1 base and J 0 bases, with 4 bases left between them. The CDR3 DNA sequence: TGTGCCAGCAGCTTAGTGAGCTCCTACAATGAGCAGTTCTTC. It encodes CASSLVSSYNEQFF.

There are many counts of this clone. The chain combines TRBV25-1 with TRBJ1-1; D gene uncertain. Germline V gene lookup returns CDR1 MGHDK and CDR2 SYGVNS. CDR3 size: 13 residues. V was pared by 6 bases and J by 3 bases, with 11 bases between. CDR3 DNA: TGTGCCAGCAGGCTACTCGGGGACACTGAAGCTTTCTTT. Translated: CASRLLGDTEAFF.

This clone was recorded only once. The chain couples TRBV5-4 to TRBJ2-4; either TRBD1 or TRBD2 may supply D (6 bases each). Trimming pared 0 bases from V and 9 bases from J, leaving 10 bases between. The CDR3 consists of 13 residues. Germline loops: CDR1 SGHNT, CDR2 YYREEE (reference sequence). This CDR3 reads CASSLGRGVIQYF. The CDR3 nucleotides are TGTGCCAGCAGCTTGGGAAGGGGGGTCATTCAGTACTTC.

This clone was counted many times. The chain employs TRBV6-4 and TRBJ2-6; 7 bases map to TRBD1. Germline-derived CDR1 and CDR2 are MRHNA and SNTAGT. V lost 3 bases, J lost 2 bases, and 4 bases stayed unmatched. This CDR3 comprises 16 residues. CDR3 DNA: TGTGCCAGCAGTGAGACAGGGACCACTGGGGCCAACGTCCTGACTTTC. Translated: CASSETGTTGANVLTF.

This clone showed up many times. The chain combines TRBV7-9 with TRBJ2-7; possibly TRBD1 for D (6 bases). Germline values: CDR1 SEHNR, CDR2 FQNEAQ (reference sequence). The germline V and J ends were trimmed by 5 bases and 9 bases, with 17 bases remaining between them. The CDR3 contains 13 residues. CDR3 DNA: TGTGCCAGCAGCCCCCAGGGGCAAGTGGGGCAGTACTTC. As protein: CASSPQGQVGQYF.

The V gene is TRBV2, the J gene TRBJ2-1, with a possible D match to TRBD1 (6 bases). Germline V gene sequence: CDR1 SNHLY, CDR2 FYNNEI. V was pared by 8 bases and J by 3 bases, with 35 bases between. The length of the CDR3 is 21 residues. CDR3 residues: CASGSSWNRDITTADYNEQFF. Written as DNA, the CDR3 is TGTGCCAGCGGGTCTTCGTGGAACAGGGATATAACTACAGCAGACTACAATGAGCAGTTCTTC.